The entry that follows covers one T cell receptor (beta chain) sequence. Its antigen is still unknown. This record belongs to a study of blood T cells in healthy people across ages. The germline CDR1 and CDR2 sequences are SGHRS and YFSETQ. The CDR3 has 14 amino acids. V lost 0 bases and J lost 5; bases outside the gene matches: 2. General study points: Compared with aged donors, long-lived donors showed fewer expanded clones, suggesting selection. Age showed a roughly linear inverse relationship with TCR beta diversity per million T cells.

Through a sample-barcoded 5' primer and a J-beta primer mix, a second PCR was run for roughly 6 to 12 cycles. There were at least 2.5 million CDR3-containing paired-end reads obtained from each sample. TCRdb fed the 5' RACE reads into MiXCR, producing one record per CDR3 protein. There are approximately 700,000 distinct CDR3 sequences in the sample; less than 40% occur only once, and roughly 15% lies in the top ten. The chain has TRBV5-1 and TRBJ2-3; 8 bases align to TRBD2. Specimen: blood. This TCR came from an elderly woman in good health. The CDR3 sequence: CASSLGTSGDTQYF. CDR3 nucleotide sequence: TGCGCCAGCAGCTTGGGTACTAGCGGAGATACGCAGTATTTT.